Given below is one T cell receptor (beta chain) in context. This entry is derived from a study of CD8 T cells in Susac syndrome. Random-hexamer reverse transcription was applied to about 0.45 to 1 ug RNA. Amplification of TCR beta CDR3 by immunoSEQ multiplex PCR spanned 54 Vbeta and 13 Jbeta. TCRdb re-called the immunoSEQ multiplex PCR reads with MiXCR, one entry per CDR3 protein. The sample carries 150,000 to 200,000 distinct CDR3 sequences, approximately 90% recorded once. TCR beta sequences were obtained from blood CD8+ and CD4+ T cells. Through negative isolation, CD4+ and CD8+ T cells were obtained, while TEMRA cells were enriched using FACS. From germline, CDR1 is SNHLY and CDR2 FYNNEI. The CDR3 is made up of 13 amino acids. Between the trimmed V and J ends, which lost 6 bases and 4 bases, there was a span of 10 bases.

The material sequenced was CD4+ T cells from PBMCs. The receptor was derived from a human donor in good health. V and J are TRBV2 and TRBJ2-1; a weak D match, TRBD2 (5 bases). CDR3 region: CASRNGIYNEQFF. The DNA of the CDR3 is TGTGCCAGCAGGAACGGGATTTACAATGAGCAGTTCTTC.